Below are 10 T cell receptor beta chains sequenced from a single sample in a study of control samples from healthy donors and cancer patients. The table came from immunoSEQ multiplex PCR; TCRdb's copy has only in-frame clones and leaves some out. The table shows 40,000 to 55,000 clones, with around 90% occurring only once. What was sequenced was PBMCs. These receptors were collected from a woman between 35 and 50 years old with head and neck cancer.

The chain couples TRBV20-1 to TRBJ1-2, with TRBD1 as a possible D gene (5 bases). Trimming left V 3 bases short and J 5 bases short, with 16 bases between. The germline gives CDR1 DFQATT, CDR2 SNEGSKA (reference sequence). This CDR3 comprises 14 residues. The DNA for the CDR3 is TGCAGTGCTAGTCGAGGGGCATTAGGGTATGGCTACACCTTC. This codes for CSASRGALGYGYTF.

The chain carries TRBV6-1 and TRBJ1-5; D ambiguous. The V end was cut by 1 base, the J end by 0 bases, with 7 bases between. This CDR3 contains 15 residues. Germline values: CDR1 MNHNS, CDR2 SASEGT. CDR3 coding DNA: TGTGCCAGCAGTGAAGGTTTAGTTAGCAATCAGCCCCAGCATTTT. It yields the protein CASSEGLVSNQPQHF.

V and J are TRBV4-2 and TRBJ1-2; D ambiguous. With 1 base removed from V and 0 bases from J, the gap between germline ends came to 0 bases. CDR1 LGHNA and CDR2 YNFKEQ come from the germline V gene. The CDR3 has 12 amino acids. The CDR3 DNA is TGTGCCAGCAGCCAAGCTAACTATGGCTACACCTTC. Translated, it gives CASSQANYGYTF.

The V call is TRBV14, the J call TRBJ2-1, with no clear D. Per the germline V gene, CDR1 is SGHDN and CDR2 is FVKESK. This CDR3 is 11 amino acids long. V was trimmed by 3 bases and J by 5 bases, leaving 2 bases between them. CDR3 in DNA: TGTGCCAGCAGCCATAACAATGAGCAGTTCTTC. Its protein product is CASSHNNEQFF.

The chain is built from TRBV29-1 and TRBJ2-5, with D possibly matching TRBD1 (6 bases). Germline V gene data show CDR1 as SQVTM and CDR2 as ANQGSEA. Trimming took off 4 bases at V and 1 base at J, with 7 bases between the two ends. CDR3 length: 12 amino acids. For the CDR3, the DNA is TGCAGCGTTGGGACAGTCCAAGAGACCCAGTACTTC. Its translation: CSVGTVQETQYF.

This clone was detected only a few times. The rearrangement joins TRBV2 to TRBJ2-7; no clear D gene. The CDR3 has 15 amino acids. Trimming removed 7 bases at V and 3 bases at J, with 19 bases between. From germline, CDR1 is SNHLY and CDR2 FYNNEI. The CDR3 region has the DNA TGTGCCAGCAATCCCAGGTCGAGATTAGGCTACGAGCAGTACTTC. This encodes CASNPRSRLGYEQYF.

This chain links TRBV5-1 with TRBJ2-5, with D perhaps TRBD1 or TRBD2 (6 bases each). Germline CDR1 reads SGHRS; CDR2 reads YFSETQ. V was cut by 4 bases and J by 3 bases, with 28 bases left in between. There are 19 residues in the CDR3. The CDR3 is CASSPTSSIGQFLEETQYF. In DNA, the CDR3 is TGCGCCAGCAGCCCAACTAGCTCGATAGGACAGTTTTTGGAAGAGACCCAGTACTTC.

This chain uses TRBV28 with TRBJ2-7; TRBD1 is a possible D gene (6 bases). The CDR3 covers 19 residues. V was cut by 5 bases and J by 0 bases, with 26 bases left in between. Germline assignment: CDR1 MDHEN and CDR2 SYDVKM. The CDR3, as DNA: TGTGCCAGCAGTCTAGGGTACAGGGCATATACAAAAATCTCCTACGAGCAGTACTTC. Translated: CASSLGYRAYTKISYEQYF.

For the CDR3, the DNA is TGCGCCAGCAGCTTGGCCGGCGGGACCCCCTCCTACGAGCAGTACTTC. Translation: CASSLAGGTPSYEQYF. V and J are TRBV5-1 and TRBJ2-7, with D perhaps TRBD2 (6 bases). Trimming pared 0 bases from V and 0 bases from J, leaving 13 bases between. Germline CDR1 is SGHRS and CDR2 is YFSETQ. The CDR3 has 16 amino acids.

The chain combines TRBV28 with TRBJ1-1, with TRBD1 matching over 7 bases. V was clipped by 3 bases and J by 0 bases; unmatched bases: 7. Germline CDR1 and CDR2: MDHEN and SYDVKM. The CDR3 is 16 residues long. The CDR3 bases are TGTGCCAGCAGTTTCCCCGGGACAGCCTTGAACACTGAAGCTTTCTTT. Translating it yields CASSFPGTALNTEAFF.